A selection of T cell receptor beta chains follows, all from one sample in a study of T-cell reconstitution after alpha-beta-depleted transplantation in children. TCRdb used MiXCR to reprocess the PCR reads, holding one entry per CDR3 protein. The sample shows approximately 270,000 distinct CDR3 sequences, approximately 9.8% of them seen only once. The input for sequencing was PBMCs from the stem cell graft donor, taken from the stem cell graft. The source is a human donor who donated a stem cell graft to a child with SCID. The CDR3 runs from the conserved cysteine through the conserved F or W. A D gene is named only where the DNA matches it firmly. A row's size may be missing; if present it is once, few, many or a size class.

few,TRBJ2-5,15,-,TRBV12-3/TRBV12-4,CASSPGPSHQETQYF,TGTGCCAGCAGTCCGGGACCGAGCCACCAAGAGACCCAGTACTTC
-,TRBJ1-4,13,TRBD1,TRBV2,CATSDRGNEKLFF,TGTGCCACCTCGGACAGGGGTAACGAAAAACTGTTTTTT
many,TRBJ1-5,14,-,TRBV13,CASSLGVGNQPQHF,TGTGCCAGCAGCTTAGGGGTAGGTAATCAGCCCCAGCATTTT
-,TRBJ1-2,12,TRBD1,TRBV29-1,CSVWTGEYGYTF,TGCAGCGTTTGGACAGGGGAATATGGCTACACCTTC
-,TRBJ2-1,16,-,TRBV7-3,CASSLGVYARSNEQFF,TGTGCCAGCAGCTTAGGGGTCTATGCTCGTTCCAATGAGCAGTTCTTC
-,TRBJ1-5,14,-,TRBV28,CASRAPQSDQPQHF,TGTGCCAGCAGAGCCCCGCAGTCCGATCAGCCCCAGCATTTT
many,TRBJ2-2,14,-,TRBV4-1,CASRRRGDTGELFF,TGCGCCAGCAGGCGGCGGGGTGACACCGGGGAGCTGTTTTTT
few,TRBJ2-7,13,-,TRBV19,CASSSGFGSEQYF,TGTGCCAGTAGCTCAGGGTTTGGGAGCGAGCAGTACTTC
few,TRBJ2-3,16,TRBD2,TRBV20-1,CSASPLLAARTDTQYF,TGCAGTGCTAGTCCCCTACTAGCGGCACGCACAGATACGCAGTATTTT
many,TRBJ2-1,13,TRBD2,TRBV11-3,CASSLVEGGEQFF,TGTGCCAGCAGCTTAGTGGAGGGAGGGGAGCAGTTCTTC
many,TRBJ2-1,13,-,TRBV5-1,CASSVVENNEQFF,TGCGCCAGCAGTGTTGTGGAGAACAATGAGCAGTTCTTC
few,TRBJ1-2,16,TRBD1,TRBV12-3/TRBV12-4,CASSLSLGGQNYGYTF,TGTGCCAGCAGTTTGAGCCTGGGGGGACAGAACTATGGCTACACCTTC
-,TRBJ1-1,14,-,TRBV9,CASSVESGGTEAFF,TGTGCCAGCAGCGTAGAGTCAGGTGGGACTGAAGCTTTCTTT
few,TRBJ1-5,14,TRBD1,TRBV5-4,CASSSGTGNQPQHF,TGTGCCAGCAGCTCCGGGACAGGCAATCAGCCCCAGCATTTT
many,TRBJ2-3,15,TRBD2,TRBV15,CATSRDGTSVDTQYF,TGTGCCACCAGCAGAGACGGGACTAGCGTGGATACGCAGTATTTT
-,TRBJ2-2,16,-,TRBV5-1,CASSSAARRNTGELFF,TGCGCCAGCAGCTCGGCCGCACGACGGAACACCGGGGAGCTGTTTTTT
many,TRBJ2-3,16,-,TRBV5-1,CASSNHRGSSTDTQYF,TGCGCCAGCAGCAACCACCGGGGGAGTAGCACAGATACGCAGTATTTT
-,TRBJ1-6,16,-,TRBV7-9,CASSQKGGTHNSPLHF,TGTGCCAGCAGCCAGAAAGGGGGGACTCATAATTCACCCCTCCACTTT
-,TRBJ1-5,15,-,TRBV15,CATAELDWSNQPQHF,TGTGCCACCGCTGAGTTGGACTGGAGCAATCAGCCCCAGCATTTT
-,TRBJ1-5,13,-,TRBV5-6,CASSFQFNQPQHF,TGTGCCAGCAGCTTCCAGTTCAATCAGCCCCAGCATTTT
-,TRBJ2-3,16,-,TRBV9,CASSVRAGSSTDTQYF,TGTGCCAGCAGCGTAAGGGCGGGGTCTAGCACAGATACGCAGTATTTT
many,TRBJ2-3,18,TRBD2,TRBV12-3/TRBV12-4,CASSSRDDAGGQSDTQYF,TGTGCCAGCAGTTCGCGAGATGATGCGGGGGGCCAATCAGATACGCAGTATTTT
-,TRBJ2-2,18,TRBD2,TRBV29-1,CSAAGTSGGLHGTGELFF,TGCAGCGCCGCTGGGACTAGCGGGGGGTTACACGGCACCGGGGAGCTGTTTTTT
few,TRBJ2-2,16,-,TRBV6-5,CASSYSRGLNTGELFF,TGTGCCAGCAGTTACTCGCGGGGCCTTAACACCGGGGAGCTGTTTTTT
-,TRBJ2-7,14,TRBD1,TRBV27,CASKPTGGYYEKYF,TGTGCCAGCAAACCGACAGGGGGGTACTACGAGAAGTACTTC
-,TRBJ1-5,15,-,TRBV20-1,CSALIGGNSNQPQHF,TGCAGTGCTCTGATCGGGGGGAATAGCAATCAGCCCCAGCATTTT
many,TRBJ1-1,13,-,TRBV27,CASSLTPYTEAFF,TGTGCCAGCAGTTTAACACCTTACACTGAAGCTTTCTTT
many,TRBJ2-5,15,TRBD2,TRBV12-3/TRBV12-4,CASSRGLAGFGTQYF,TGTGCCAGCAGCCGAGGACTAGCGGGGTTCGGGACCCAGTACTTC
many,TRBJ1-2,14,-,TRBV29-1,CSVEEVSPTYGYTF,TGCAGCGTTGAAGAGGTGTCACCCACCTATGGCTACACCTTC
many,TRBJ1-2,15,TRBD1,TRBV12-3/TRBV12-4,CATASGGQGNYGYTF,TGTGCCACAGCTTCGGGGGGACAGGGTAACTATGGCTACACCTTC
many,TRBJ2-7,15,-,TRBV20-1,CSARERDRGGKGRYF,TGCAGTGCTAGAGAACGCGACAGGGGAGGGAAAGGTCGGTACTTC
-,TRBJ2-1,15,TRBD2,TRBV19,CASQSLGLASGEQFF,TGTGCCAGTCAGTCATTGGGACTAGCGTCCGGTGAGCAGTTCTTC
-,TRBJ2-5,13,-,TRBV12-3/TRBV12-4,CASSFDSEETQYF,TGTGCCAGCAGTTTCGACTCTGAAGAGACCCAGTACTTC
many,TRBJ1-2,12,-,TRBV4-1,CASSQESLFYTF,TGCGCCAGCAGCCAAGAGAGCTTGTTCTACACCTTC
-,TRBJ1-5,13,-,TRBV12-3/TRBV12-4,CASSPPGLQPQHF,TGTGCCAGCAGTCCCCCAGGGCTTCAGCCCCAGCATTTT
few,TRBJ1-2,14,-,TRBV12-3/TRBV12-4,CASSYNGKAFGYTF,TGTGCCAGCAGTTACAATGGAAAAGCTTTTGGCTACACCTTC
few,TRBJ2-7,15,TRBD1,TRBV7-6,CASSLGGQGAREQYF,TGTGCCAGCAGCTTAGGGGGACAGGGGGCCCGGGAGCAGTACTTC
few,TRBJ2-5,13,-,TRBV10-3,CAISEGGKETQYF,TGTGCCATCAGTGAGGGGGGTAAAGAGACCCAGTACTTC
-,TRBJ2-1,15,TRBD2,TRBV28,CASSPLAGGSNEQFF,TGTGCCAGCAGTCCTCTAGCGGGGGGATCCAATGAGCAGTTCTTC
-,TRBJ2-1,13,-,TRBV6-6,CASRRTTVDEQFF,TGTGCCAGCAGAAGGACGACAGTCGATGAGCAGTTCTTC
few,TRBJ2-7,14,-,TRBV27,CASSFSIGNGALDF,TGTGCCAGCAGTTTTAGCATAGGAAACGGAGCTTTGGACTTC
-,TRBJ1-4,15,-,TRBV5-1,CASSSGAATNEKLFF,TGCGCCAGCAGCTCAGGGGCCGCAACTAATGAAAAACTGTTTTTT
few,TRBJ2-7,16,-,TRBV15,CATSRDTGRFTYEQYF,TGTGCCACCAGCAGAGATACAGGACGGTTCACCTACGAGCAGTACTTC
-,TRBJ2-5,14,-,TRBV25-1,CASSPLAKVETQYF,TGTGCCAGCAGTCCTCTCGCCAAGGTGGAGACCCAGTACTTC
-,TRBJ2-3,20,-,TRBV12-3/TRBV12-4,CASSLTPGVRLNTSTDTQYF,TGTGCCAGCAGTTTAACCCCCGGGGTTCGGCTCAATACTAGCACAGATACGCAGTATTTT
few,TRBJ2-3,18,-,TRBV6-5,CASSPDTPLVVKPDTQYF,TGTGCCAGCAGCCCGGATACACCACTAGTTGTGAAGCCAGATACGCAGTATTTT
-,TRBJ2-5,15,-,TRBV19,CASSIYPTSPETQYF,TGTGCCAGTAGTATATACCCCACTAGCCCAGAGACCCAGTACTTC
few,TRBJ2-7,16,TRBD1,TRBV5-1,CASSLIFRDRPHEQYF,TGCGCCAGCAGCCTTATTTTTCGGGACAGGCCCCACGAGCAGTACTTC
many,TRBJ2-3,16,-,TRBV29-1,CSVELGATGVADTQYF,TGCAGCGTTGAACTAGGTGCGACGGGGGTAGCAGATACGCAGTATTTT
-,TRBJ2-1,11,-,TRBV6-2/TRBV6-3,CASTRPPEQFF,TGTGCCAGCACCCGTCCTCCTGAGCAGTTCTTC
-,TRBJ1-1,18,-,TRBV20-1,CSAEDSTHQGRLYTEAFF,TGCAGTGCTGAGGACTCAACACACCAGGGGCGATTGTATACTGAAGCTTTCTTT
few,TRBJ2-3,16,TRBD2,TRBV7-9,CASSLFLASGVVTQYF,TGTGCCAGCAGCTTATTTTTGGCTAGCGGGGTAGTTACGCAGTATTTT
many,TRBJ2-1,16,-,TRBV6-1,CASSESWVTSYNEQFF,TGTGCCAGCAGTGAATCCTGGGTCACCTCCTACAATGAGCAGTTCTTC